This T cell receptor beta chain is from a study of cytomegalovirus exposure and HLA in healthy donors. Overall study results and limits: The authors listed 150 to 200 TCR beta chains as cytomegalovirus-associated.

Vbeta (60) and Jbeta (13) primers were used in the PCR. Measured with immunoSEQ multiplex PCR; TCRdb has only the in-frame clones, and not every one. The data contain around 70,000 clones, about two thirds of them singletons. Germline values: CDR1 MDHEN, CDR2 SYDVKM. CDR3 length equals 17 residues. J was trimmed by 6 bases and V by 1 base; bases with no gene match: 8. This clone has just one count. Its cognate antigen is unknown. Sequenced input: PBMCs. The chain employs TRBV28 and TRBJ2-3, with 12 nucleotides matching TRBD2. The TCR sequence derives from a woman aged 40 to 55 in good health and CMV-seropositive. The CDR3 region has the DNA TGTGCCAGCAGTTTATACCGGACTAGCGGGGTTTACGATACGCAGTATTTT. This codes for CASSLYRTSGVYDTQYF. Combining the CDR3 with reference TRBV28 and TRBJ2-3 gives the whole variable domain DVKVTQSSRYLVKRTGEKVFLECVQDMDHENMFWYRQDPGLGLRLIYFSYDVKMKEKGDIPEGYSVSREKKERFSLILESASTNQTSMYLCASSLYRTSGVYDTQYFGPGTRLTVL.